This is a list of T cell receptor beta chains from one sample in a study of T cells in Graves' hyperthyroidism and ophthalmopathy. TCRdb reprocessed the multiplex PCR reads with MiXCR, giving one entry per CDR3 protein. The sample lists fewer than 300,000 distinct CDR3 sequences, less than 30% occurring once. Sequencing was done on a sample of blood. The receptors derive from a man aged 35 to 55 with Graves' hyperthyroidism that later progressed to Graves' ophthalmopathy. Each CDR3 is given with its conserved first and last residue. Each record gives: CDR3 length, clone size, J gene, D gene, V gene, CDR3 DNA, CDR3 protein. The D gene is left open where the match is weak. Only some rows state a clone size, as once, few, many or a class for expanded clones.

16,many,TRBJ2-2,NA,TRBV11-1,TGTACCAGCAGCTTAAGACCGGCACTGAACACCGGGGAGCTGTTTTTT,CTSSLRPALNTGELFF
17,many,TRBJ2-5,NA,TRBV12-3/TRBV12-4,TGTGCCAGCACCGCACAGTTCGTTAGGGGGGGGGAAGAGACCCAGTACTTC,CASTAQFVRGGEETQYF
14,many,TRBJ2-4,NA,TRBV5-1,TGCGCCAGCAACTCCGGGGGCCCCGAGGGCATTCAGTACTTC,CASNSGGPEGIQYF
13,many,TRBJ2-7,NA,TRBV12-3/TRBV12-4,TGTGCCAGCAGTTTTGAGCGGGCCTACGAGCAGTACTTC,CASSFERAYEQYF
15,many,TRBJ1-1,NA,TRBV29-1,TGCAGCGTTGAAGATCAAGGGACAAGGAACACTGAAGCTTTCTTT,CSVEDQGTRNTEAFF
13,many,TRBJ1-5,NA,TRBV18,TGTGCCAGCTCAGGGGGGCAATATCAGCCCCAGCATTTT,CASSGGQYQPQHF
18,many,TRBJ2-7,TRBD2,TRBV15,TGTGCCACCAGCAGAGAGAGTGGGCTTGGGACTAGCGGGTACGAGCAGTACTTC,CATSRESGLGTSGYEQYF
15,many,TRBJ2-7,NA,TRBV28,TGTGCCAGCAGTTTGGGGCGCCGGCGGGGATACGAGCAGTACTTC,CASSLGRRRGYEQYF
15,NA,TRBJ2-7,TRBD2,TRBV6-5,TGTGCCAGCAGCTTAGCACCGGGACTAGCGGGCGAGCAGTACTTC,CASSLAPGLAGEQYF
13,once,TRBJ1-2,NA,TRBV15,TGTGCCACCAGCACGCGGGGTAACTATGGCTACACCTTC,CATSTRGNYGYTF
14,many,TRBJ2-7,NA,TRBV9,TGTGCCAGCAGCGTCTTAGCGGACCCTCAGGAGCAGTACTTC,CASSVLADPQEQYF
14,once,TRBJ2-7,NA,TRBV12-3/TRBV12-4,TGTGCCAGCAAAGTGGGTGGCAGATACTACGAGCAGTACTTC,CASKVGGRYYEQYF